This passage covers 21 T cell receptor beta chains from one sample sequenced in a study of cytomegalovirus exposure and HLA in healthy donors. The PCR was carried out with 60 Vbeta primers and 13 Jbeta primers. Profiled with immunoSEQ multiplex PCR; TCRdb holds only in-frame clones, not every one. The sample has 130,000 or so clones, about 82% seen once; the top ten hold around 2%. The source material was PBMCs. The receptors derive from a female donor in good health and CMV-seropositive.

For this clone: This specimen includes other DNA sequences encoding the same CDR3. J is TRBJ2-3 and V is TRBV7-3; 8 nucleotides align to TRBD1. In germline, CDR1 is SGHTA, CDR2 FQGTGA. The CDR3 consists of 14 residues. Trimming took 5 bases from V and 3 from J; bases not matched to a gene: 4. In DNA form, the CDR3 reads TGTGCCAGCAGCCCTGGACAGGGTACAGATACGCAGTATTTT. This encodes CASSPGQGTDTQYF.

The table lists this clone with a few counts. The J gene is TRBJ2-5, the V gene TRBV5-4; TRBD2 aligns across 11 bases. CDR1 and CDR2 from the germline V gene are SGHNT and YYREEE (reference sequence). J gave up 4 bases and V 3 bases, and 8 bases lay outside the gene matches. The CDR3 runs to 16 residues. The CDR3 loop is CASSSRSGRGVETQYF. In nucleotides, the CDR3 is TGTGCCAGCAGCTCGCGTAGCGGGAGGGGGGTAGAGACCCAGTACTTC.

A single count supports this clone. The rearrangement links TRBV6-1 to TRBJ2-5; 7 nucleotides match TRBD2. The CDR3 totals 14 residues. The germline gives CDR1 MNHNS, CDR2 SASEGT. V shed 5 bases and J 3 bases; nucleotides not matched to a gene: 6. The CDR3: CASSPPGGKETQYF. In DNA, the CDR3 is TGTGCCAGCAGTCCCCCGGGGGGTAAAGAGACCCAGTACTTC.

CDR3 nucleotides: TGTGCCAGCAGTGCCCCGGGACAGGGGGGTATACAGCCCCAGCATTTT. It encodes CASSAPGQGGIQPQHF. The chain couples TRBV28 to TRBJ1-5; TRBD1 agrees at 11 bases. The CDR3 is 16 residues long. V lost 5 bases and J lost 7; bases outside the gene matches: 10. CDR1 is MDHEN and CDR2 is SYDVKM in the germline V gene.

This clone was recorded a few times. The chain uses TRBV28 and TRBJ1-3; possibly TRBD1 for D (5 bases). V was trimmed by 4 bases and J by 0 bases, leaving 7 bases between them. CDR3 length equals 14 residues. CDR1 is MDHEN, CDR2 SYDVKM, per germline. This chain's CDR3 is CASSSQGSGNTIYF. Written as DNA, the CDR3 is TGTGCCAGCAGTTCTCAGGGCTCTGGAAACACCATATATTTT.

The chain recombines TRBV6-1 with TRBJ2-5; perhaps D is TRBD1 or TRBD2 (5 bases each). Matching the DNA end better, TRBJ2-7 makes the J call doubtful. The CDR3 is 13 residues long. The germline V gene has CDR1 MNHNS and CDR2 SASEGT. This CDR3 reads CASSDSGGYEQYF. CDR3 coding DNA: TGTGCCAGCAGTGACTCTGGGGGCTACGAGCAGTACTTC.

The chain links TRBV19 to TRBJ2-3; no reliable D call. CDR3 size: 15 residues. Trimming removed 4 bases from V and 2 bases from J, with 13 bases in between. Germline V gene sequence: CDR1 LNHDA, CDR2 SQIVND (reference sequence). In DNA, the CDR3 is TGTGCCAGTAGTACAGCTAGGAGTAACACAGATACGCAGTATTTT. As protein: CASSTARSNTDTQYF.

DNA for the CDR3: TGTGCCAGCAGGACAGGGGGGACAGATACGCAGTATTTT. Protein sequence: CASRTGGTDTQYF. V and J are TRBV19 and TRBJ2-3, with TRBD1 matching 10 bases. CDR3 length: 13 residues. CDR1 is LNHDA, CDR2 SQIVND, per germline (reference sequence). V shed 9 bases and J 3 bases; nucleotides not matched to a gene: 3.

This clone was recorded a few times. In the same sample, other DNA sequences code for this CDR3. This chain uses TRBV28 with TRBJ1-5; a weak D match, TRBD1 (6 bases). CDR3 length equals 14 residues. V shed 2 bases and J shed 7 bases, with 12 bases lying between them. Looked up from germline, CDR1 is MDHEN and CDR2 is SYDVKM. The CDR3 DNA follows: TGTGCCAGCAGTTTAGGGGGGGGCCTACAGCCCCAGCATTTT. Translated: CASSLGGGLQPQHF. Using reference TRBV28 and TRBJ1-5 for the parts outside the CDR3, the full variable domain is DVKVTQSSRYLVKRTGEKVFLECVQDMDHENMFWYRQDPGLGLRLIYFSYDVKMKEKGDIPEGYSVSREKKERFSLILESASTNQTSMYLCASSLGGGLQPQHFGDGTRLSIL.

Worth noting for this clone: The same CDR3 can be traced to other DNA sequences in this sample. CDR3 sequence (DNA): TGTGCCAGCTCACCCCAGCAGGGAAACACTGAAGCTTTCTTT. Protein sequence: CASSPQQGNTEAFF. This chain connects TRBV18 to TRBJ1-1; perhaps TRBD1 as D (5 bases). Germline assignment: CDR1 KGHSH and CDR2 LQKENI. Trimming stripped 3 bases from V and 2 bases from J, with 10 bases between. The CDR3 consists of 14 residues.

The chain has TRBV6-6 and TRBJ1-1; 7 nucleotides line up with TRBD1. CDR1 is MNHNY, CDR2 SVGAGI, per germline (reference sequence). V trimming: 3 bases; J trimming: 3 bases; junction bases outside the gene matches: 4. This CDR3 is 14 amino acids long. CDR3 coding DNA: TGTGCCAGCAGTTATAGGGACAGATACACTGAAGCTTTCTTT. It codes for CASSYRDRYTEAFF.

V usage is TRBV4-1 and J usage is TRBJ2-1, with TRBD1 matching over 9 bases. J lost 4 bases, V lost 3 bases, and 4 bases had no gene match. Germline loops: CDR1 MGHRA, CDR2 YSYEKL. The CDR3 consists of 15 residues. The CDR3 bases are TGCGCCAGCAGCCAGGGACAGGGCTATTACAATGAGCAGTTCTTC. This sequence encodes CASSQGQGYYNEQFF.

This clone has just one count. The genes are TRBV18 and TRBJ2-2, with D perhaps TRBD1 (6 bases). Trimming cost V 3 bases and J 0 bases, with 8 bases left between them. Germline loops: CDR1 KGHSH, CDR2 LQKENI. This CDR3 is 15 amino acids long. CDR3 DNA sequence: TGTGCCAGCTCACCGGGACAATCGAACACCGGGGAGCTGTTTTTT. As protein: CASSPGQSNTGELFF.

The rearrangement joins TRBV19 to TRBJ1-5, with a tentative D call TRBD1 (5 bases). There are 15 residues in the CDR3. Trimming stripped 6 bases from V and 2 bases from J, with 14 bases between. Per the germline V gene, CDR1 is LNHDA and CDR2 is SQIVND (reference sequence). The DNA for the CDR3 is TGTGCCAGTAGCCGTAATGGCAGGGGCAATCAGCCCCAGCATTTT. Protein: CASSRNGRGNQPQHF. Filled out from reference TRBV19 and TRBJ1-5, the complete variable domain reads DGGITQSPKYLFRKEGQNVTLSCEQNLNHDAMYWYRQDPGQGLRLIYYSQIVNDFQKGDIAEGYSVSREKKESFPLTVTSAQKNPTAFYLCASSRNGRGNQPQHFGDGTRLSIL.

This chain uses TRBV2 with TRBJ2-5, with TRBD2 matching 8 bases. The end of the DNA is better explained by TRBJ2-7, so the J call may be wrong. From germline, CDR1 is SNHLY and CDR2 FYNNEI. The CDR3 loop spans 16 amino acids. The CDR3, as DNA: TGTGCCAGCGAGGCTCTAGCGGGCCCGAGCTCCTACGAGCAGTACTTC. Translating gives CASEALAGPSSYEQYF.

This chain joins TRBV4-1 and TRBJ2-7; D ambiguous. Between the trimmed V and J ends, which lost 1 base and 3 bases, there was a span of 13 bases. This CDR3 has 15 residues. Germline-derived CDR1 and CDR2 are MGHRA and YSYEKL. For the CDR3, the DNA is TGCGCCAGCAGCCAAGGGCTACTATCCGGCTACGAGCAGTACTTC. This translates into CASSQGLLSGYEQYF.

The V call is TRBV10-1, the J call TRBJ2-7; D might be TRBD2 (5 bases). The CDR3 consists of 12 residues. V gave up 5 bases and J gave up 6 bases, with 11 bases separating them. Germline CDR1 WNHNN, CDR2 SYGVQD (reference sequence). The DNA for the CDR3 is TGCGCCAGCAGTAACACTCGGGGCGAGCAGTACTTC. Translated: CASSNTRGEQYF.

V is TRBV18 and J is TRBJ1-2; no reliable D call. Deletions cut 1 base from V and 3 bases from J, with 3 bases between. Germline V lookup: CDR1 KGHSH, CDR2 LQKENI. The CDR3 contains 12 residues. The CDR3 bases are TGTGCCAGCTCACCACGAGACTATGGCTACACCTTC. Amino acids: CASSPRDYGYTF.

The chain has TRBV19 and TRBJ1-2, with TRBD1 identical over 11 bases. This CDR3 comprises 15 residues. V gave up 4 bases and J gave up 4 bases; unmatched junction bases: 5. Germline V gene lookup returns CDR1 LNHDA and CDR2 SQIVND (reference sequence). CDR3 nucleotides: TGTGCCAGTAGTAGGGGACAGGGGGATGGCTATGGCTACACCTTC. This sequence encodes CASSRGQGDGYGYTF.

The rearrangement links TRBV5-1 to TRBJ1-1, with D hard to call. Germline-derived CDR1 and CDR2 are SGHRS and YFSETQ. This CDR3 contains 15 residues. V lost 3 bases, J lost 0 bases, and 12 bases lay in between. CDR3 bases: TGCGCCAGCAGCTCGTCGGGGAAAATGAACACTGAAGCTTTCTTT. Translation: CASSSSGKMNTEAFF.

Comment on this clone: The germline gene is not matched at one end of the junction; a read error may be the cause. This sequence joins TRBV7-9 and TRBJ1-6; D gene unclear. The CDR3 is 12 amino acids. Per germline, CDR1 SEHNR and CDR2 FQNEAQ (reference sequence). The CDR3 sequence: CSSSLGSSPLHF. The DNA of the CDR3 is TGTTCCAGCAGTCTAGGGAGTTCACCCCTCCACTTT.